One and the same sample provided the 19 T cell receptor beta chains below, sequenced in a study of blood T cells in healthy people across ages. PCR was performed a second time for about 6 to 12 cycles using a sample-barcoded 5' primer and a J-beta primer mix. TCRdb independently ran MiXCR on the 5' RACE reads; one entry per CDR3 protein. The sample contains approximately 940,000 distinct CDR3 sequences, about 48% of which appear only once. Input material: blood. The receptors stem from a man younger than 45 in good health.

V and J are TRBV13 and TRBJ1-2; maybe TRBD1 (6 bases). V was clipped by 5 bases and J by 10 bases, with 20 bases between them. Germline V gene sequence: CDR1 PRHDT, CDR2 FYEKMQ (reference sequence). This CDR3 is built from 14 residues. CDR3 loop: CASSQRTAWEDYTF. CDR3 sequence (DNA): TGTGCCAGCAGCCAGCGGACAGCGTGGGAAGACTACACCTTC.

V is TRBV28 and J is TRBJ2-1, with D possibly being TRBD2 (5 bases). This CDR3 has 16 amino acids. Between the trimmed V and J ends, which lost 4 bases and 1 base, there was a span of 14 bases. In germline, CDR1 is MDHEN, CDR2 SYDVKM. The CDR3 loop is CASSSRGRASYNEQFF. CDR3 DNA sequence: TGTGCCAGCAGTTCTCGGGGAAGGGCATCCTACAATGAGCAGTTCTTC. The full variable domain, completed using reference TRBV28 and TRBJ2-1, is DVKVTQSSRYLVKRTGEKVFLECVQDMDHENMFWYRQDPGLGLRLIYFSYDVKMKEKGDIPEGYSVSREKKERFSLILESASTNQTSMYLCASSSRGRASYNEQFFGPGTRLTVL.

The chain is built from TRBV18 and TRBJ2-5; the match to TRBD2 covers 14 bases. Trimming cost V 0 bases and J 1 base; bases outside gene matches: 4. This CDR3 is 18 amino acids long. Germline V gene data show CDR1 as KGHSH and CDR2 as LQKENI. DNA for the CDR3: TGTGCCAGCTCACCACCGTCGACTAGCGGGGGGGCCCAAGAGACCCAGTACTTC. Amino acids: CASSPPSTSGGAQETQYF.

The J gene is TRBJ2-4, the V gene TRBV2; D is undetermined. Trimming shortened V by 7 bases and J by 2 bases, and 9 bases separated the two germline ends. This CDR3 has 13 amino acids. Germline CDR1 SNHLY, CDR2 FYNNEI. The CDR3 loop is CASKAATKNIQYF. The DNA for the CDR3 is TGTGCCAGCAAAGCCGCGACCAAAAACATTCAGTACTTC.

The chain combines TRBV27 with TRBJ2-5; TRBD2 matches 12 bases. With the DNA end fitting TRBJ2-7 better, the J assignment may be wrong. Germline-derived CDR1 and CDR2 are MNHEY and SMNVEV (reference sequence). This CDR3 has 17 residues. CDR3 coding DNA: TGTGCCAGCAGTTCAATTCTAAGACTAGCGGGGGACTACGAGCAGTACTTC. This gives the protein CASSSILRLAGDYEQYF.

V and J are TRBV2 and TRBJ1-4; TRBD1 might be the D (5 bases). The CDR3 runs 14 residues. The germline V gene has CDR1 SNHLY and CDR2 FYNNEI. Trimming left V 2 bases short and J 8 bases short, with 12 bases between. CDR3 amino acids: CASSEWGKKEKLFF. The CDR3 DNA reads as TGTGCCAGCAGTGAATGGGGGAAAAAGGAAAAACTGTTTTTT.

V usage is TRBV7-9 and J usage is TRBJ2-3; the D is unclear. CDR3 length: 16 residues. Deletions cut 5 bases from V and 2 bases from J, with 17 bases between. The germline V gene encodes CDR1 SEHNR and CDR2 FQNEAQ (reference sequence). The CDR3 coding sequence is TGTGCCAGCAGCCCTCAACTCAACCTCGACACAGATACGCAGTATTTT. Translation: CASSPQLNLDTDTQYF.

This sequence joins TRBV6-2 or TRBV6-3 and TRBJ2-7, with 7 bases identical to TRBD2. J was trimmed by 4 bases and V by 8 bases; bases with no gene match: 17. The CDR3 has 16 amino acids. The germline gives CDR1 MNHEY, CDR2 SVGEGT. CDR3 nucleotide sequence: TGTGCCAGCTCCCTTATTTCCCGGGACTATTCGTACGAGCAGTACTTC. Translating it yields CASSLISRDYSYEQYF.

The chain recombines TRBV7-9 with TRBJ2-1, with D uncertain. Germline CDR1 reads SEHNR; CDR2 reads FQNEAQ (reference sequence). The length of the CDR3 is 14 residues. Trimming took off 8 bases at V and 0 bases at J, with 11 bases between the two ends. CDR3 nucleotides: TGTGCCAGCTTTGACGGTTTCTCCTACAATGAGCAGTTCTTC. Translated, it gives CASFDGFSYNEQFF.

The chain couples TRBV25-1 to TRBJ1-2; TRBD1 matches 8 bases. Germline CDR1 and CDR2: MGHDK and SYGVNS. This CDR3 has 15 residues. Trimming took 5 bases from V and 4 from J; bases not matched to a gene: 9. The CDR3 nucleotides are TGTGCCAGCAGTCCCAGACAGGGGTTGGGCTATGGCTACACCTTC. Translating it yields CASSPRQGLGYGYTF.

The CDR3 loop is CSARAGGLDTQYF. The CDR3 region has the DNA TGCAGTGCTAGAGCTGGGGGCCTCGATACGCAGTATTTT. The V gene is TRBV20-1, the J gene TRBJ2-3, with D maybe TRBD1 (6 bases). The CDR3 length is 13 residues. Germline CDR1 DFQATT, CDR2 SNEGSKA (reference sequence). Trimming removed 1 base from V and 6 bases from J, with 11 bases in between.

This clonotype appeared a few times. The chain is built from TRBV9 and TRBJ2-7; 8 nucleotides match TRBD1. Looked up from germline, CDR1 is SGDLS and CDR2 is YYNGEE. The CDR3 runs 15 residues. J lost 1 base, V lost 3 bases, and 6 bases had no gene match. CDR3 in DNA: TGTGCCAGCAGCGAAACGACAGGGGTTTCCTACGAGCAGTACTTC. Amino acids: CASSETTGVSYEQYF.

The chain combines TRBV4-3 with TRBJ2-5; D is undetermined. This CDR3 comprises 17 residues. The germline CDR1 and CDR2 sequences are LGHNA and YSLEER. The V and J ends lost 0 bases and 1 base respectively, with 15 bases between them. CDR3 residues: CASSQDKATVSQETQYF. The DNA for the CDR3 is TGCGCCAGCAGCCAAGATAAGGCAACAGTATCCCAAGAGACCCAGTACTTC.

The V call is TRBV3-1, the J call TRBJ2-5; 7 positions agree with TRBD2. The J call may be faulty, since TRBJ2-7 better matches the DNA end. The CDR3 has 17 amino acids. CDR1 and CDR2 from the germline V gene are LGHDT and YNNKEL (reference sequence). CDR3 coding DNA: TGTGCCAGCAGCCATAGATCGGTAAGCGGGGCTTCCTACGAGCAGTACTTC. Its protein product is CASSHRSVSGASYEQYF.

V gene TRBV4-1 combines with J gene TRBJ2-7; 13 bases align to TRBD2. Losses at the gene ends were 2 bases for V and 5 bases for J; bases not matched to a gene: 3. The CDR3 length is 15 residues. CDR1 MGHRA and CDR2 YSYEKL come from the germline V gene. The CDR3 sequence is CASSQLGLAGDEQYF. The CDR3 DNA is TGCGCCAGCAGCCAACTCGGACTAGCGGGGGACGAGCAGTACTTC.

This clonotype was counted between two and nine times. The V gene is TRBV12-3 or TRBV12-4, the J gene TRBJ2-3; no clear D gene. The CDR3 totals 14 residues. V was clipped by 5 bases and J by 2 bases, with 11 bases between them. Written as DNA, the CDR3 is TGTGCCAGCAGTCGCCCCTCTACCACAGATACGCAGTATTTT. Its translation: CASSRPSTTDTQYF.

The rearrangement uses TRBV11-2 and TRBJ1-2; the match to TRBD1 covers 8 bases. Germline CDR1 is SGHAT and CDR2 is FQNNGV. V trimming: 6 bases; J trimming: 7 bases; junction bases outside the gene matches: 4. The CDR3 has 12 amino acids. This CDR3 reads CASRLGQAGYTF. The CDR3 DNA is TGTGCCAGCAGACTGGGACAGGCTGGCTACACCTTC.

This clonotype was picked up many times. The rearrangement links TRBV28 to TRBJ2-5; possible D gene TRBD2, 5 bases. The J call is in doubt because the DNA end fits TRBJ2-3 better. The CDR3 is 12 amino acids. The germline V gene has CDR1 MDHEN and CDR2 SYDVKM. The CDR3 region is CASSLGRGTQYF. The CDR3 DNA reads as TGTGCCAGCAGCTTAGGACGGGGAACGCAGTATTTT.

J is TRBJ1-6 and V is TRBV7-3; no firm D call. Per the germline V gene, CDR1 is SGHTA and CDR2 is FQGTGA. The CDR3 runs to 14 residues. V lost 0 bases and J 8 bases, leaving 8 bases between the germline ends. CDR3 in amino acids: CASSLTGSDSPLHF. CDR3 DNA: TGTGCCAGCAGCTTAACAGGGTCCGATTCACCCCTCCACTTT.